This T cell receptor beta chain was sequenced during a study of control samples from healthy donors and cancer patients. V lost 5 bases to trimming and J lost 10 bases; unmatched junction nucleotides: 12. CDR1 is SGHVT and CDR2 is SQSDAQ in the germline V gene. The CDR3 extends over 15 amino acids. This clone occurred once. TCRdb keeps only in-frame clones here, not all; method: immunoSEQ multiplex PCR. The sample holds about 93,000 clones, about nine tenths seen once. The sequencing sample was made of blood. The V and J genes are TRBV7-4 and TRBJ2-1; 9 bases fit TRBD2. This TCR derives from a woman in her seventies in good health. The chain's CDR3 is CASSRQGTSLSEQFF. CDR3 in DNA: TGTGCCAGCAGCAGACAAGGGACTAGCCTTTCGGAGCAGTTCTTC.